The 17 T cell receptor beta chains below were found in one sample sequenced in a study of kidney transplant recipient with SARS-CoV-2 infection. One entry per CDR3 protein, called by TCRdb with MiXCR from the reads. The table includes fewer than 250,000 distinct CDR3 sequences, 25% to 30% detected once. This specimen consisted of a blood sample, obtained at baseline and on roughly day 110 from a kidney transplant recipient. Receptors were obtained from a male patient aged 30 to 39 who had COVID-19 and was a kidney transplant recipient. Some T cells may trace back to the graft donor.

J is TRBJ2-3 and V is TRBV5-1; 8 positions agree with TRBD2. This CDR3 has 16 amino acids. Trimming at V came to 1 base and at J to 6 bases, leaving 10 bases not matched to a gene. The germline CDR1 and CDR2 sequences are SGHRS and YFSETQ. CDR3 DNA sequence: TGCGCCAGCAGCTTGCGAAGGAGGAGCGGGAGTGATACGCAGTATTTT. Its protein product is CASSLRRRSGSDTQYF.

This clonotype was counted at least ten times. J is TRBJ1-2 and V is TRBV7-2; unclear D gene. CDR3 size: 13 residues. Trimming shortened V by 5 bases and J by 8 bases, and 15 bases separated the two germline ends. Germline CDR1 is SGHTA and CDR2 is FQGNSA. CDR3 in amino acids: CASSPQTWRGYTF. The CDR3 DNA reads TGTGCCAGCAGCCCCCAAACCTGGAGAGGCTACACCTTC.

A word on this clonotype: Given a much more abundant clone one base away, this may be a read error. The chain employs TRBV6-6 and TRBJ1-2; tentatively, D is TRBD1 (5 bases). Germline CDR1 is MNHNY and CDR2 is SVGAGI (reference sequence). The CDR3 spans 14 residues. Trimming cost V 2 bases and J 7 bases, with 14 bases left between them. In nucleotides, the CDR3 is TGTGCCAGCAGTTACGACGCAGGGAAGGGTGGCTACACCTTC. Translated, it gives CASSYDAGKGGYTF.

This clonotype has at least ten counts. The chain recombines TRBV4-1 with TRBJ1-1, with a weak D call TRBD1 (6 bases). Germline-derived CDR1 and CDR2 are MGHRA and YSYEKL. The CDR3 extends over 18 amino acids. The V end was cut by 0 bases, the J end by 6 bases, with 23 bases between. Here the CDR3 DNA reads TGCGCCAGCAGCCAAGATTACTTCTCCGCGGGCAGGGGTGCTGAAGCTTTCTTT. The encoded protein is CASSQDYFSAGRGAEAFF.

This clonotype occurred many times. CDR3 protein: CASSQGVGYTF. The CDR3 nucleotides read TGTGCCAGCAGCCAAGGAGTGGGGTACACCTTC. V is TRBV3-2 and J is TRBJ1-2. TRBV3-2 is a documented pseudogene. This CDR3 is built from 11 residues.

On this clonotype itself: This clone may be a read error of a much larger clone one base away. This chain joins TRBV4-3 and TRBJ2-5, with D tentatively TRBD1 (6 bases). With the DNA end fitting TRBJ2-7 better, the J assignment may be wrong. Germline V gene data show CDR1 as LGHNA and CDR2 as YSLEER. The CDR3 consists of 14 residues. Here the CDR3 DNA reads TGCGCCAGCAGCCAAGGGGAAGGGGGCTACGAGCAGTACTTC. Translated: CASSQGEGGYEQYF.

About this clonotype itself: A much larger clonotype is one base distant, so this may be a read error. The chain joins TRBV30 to TRBJ1-4, with D maybe TRBD1 (6 bases). The ends were cut back, 3 bases at V and 3 bases at J, with 17 bases in the middle. Germline values: CDR1 GTSNPN, CDR2 SVGIG (reference sequence). The CDR3 covers 16 residues. The CDR3 nucleotides are TGTGCCTGGAGCCTTATCGAAGGGGGTCCTAATGAAAAACTGTTTTTT. Its protein product is CAWSLIEGGPNEKLFF.

This rearrangement joins TRBV27 to TRBJ2-5, with TRBD2 matching 13 bases. Germline CDR1 reads MNHEY; CDR2 reads SMNVEV (reference sequence). The CDR3 extends over 16 amino acids. Trimming removed 6 bases from V and 2 bases from J; junction bases left unmatched: 6. CDR3 coding DNA: TGTGCCAGCAGCATACTAGCGGGAGGGACTCAAGAGACCCAGTACTTC. It translates to CASSILAGGTQETQYF.

The V call is TRBV7-8, the J call TRBJ2-3, with a possible D match to TRBD2 (5 bases). Germline V gene data show CDR1 as SGHVS and CDR2 as FQNEAQ. This CDR3 region has 15 residues. The V gene lost 7 bases and the J gene lost 5 bases, with 19 bases spanning the gap. The chain's CDR3 is CASTLSMEVVDTQYF. The CDR3, as DNA: TGTGCCAGCACCCTGTCGATGGAGGTTGTAGATACGCAGTATTTT.

Points on this clonotype: A much larger clone differs from this one at a single base, so this may be a read error. The chain recombines TRBV24-1 with TRBJ1-1; D remains ambiguous. Germline-derived CDR1 and CDR2 are KGHDR and SFDVKD. This CDR3 contains 14 residues. CDR3 sequence (DNA): TGTGCCGCCAGTGACCGAGGCCCTAACACTGAAGCTTTCTTT. Translation: CAASDRGPNTEAFF.

With respect to this clonotype: One base away lies a much larger clone, so this may be a sequencing read error. The chain has TRBV12-3 or TRBV12-4 and TRBJ1-2; D is uncertain. V was trimmed by 3 bases and J by 4 bases, leaving 21 bases between them. The CDR3 is made up of 17 amino acids. The CDR3 loop reads CASSFKIIAGKTYGYTF. The CDR3 DNA follows: TGTGCCAGCAGTTTTAAGATCATAGCAGGAAAGACCTATGGCTACACCTTC.

Only a few counts were recorded for this clonotype. This chain connects TRBV15 to TRBJ1-2; D perhaps matches TRBD1 (6 bases). V gave up 1 base and J gave up 6 bases, with 9 bases separating them. Germline lookup yields CDR1 LNHNV and CDR2 YYDKDF (reference sequence). There are 13 residues in the CDR3. For the CDR3, the DNA is TGTGCCACCAGCAGAGCACAGGGCCATGGCTACACCTTC. It translates to CATSRAQGHGYTF.

This clonotype was detected many times. The CDR3 region is CASSQAPAGASYNEQFF. The CDR3 region has the DNA TGCGCCAGCAGCCAGGCCCCAGCGGGAGCCTCCTACAATGAGCAGTTCTTC. This chain links TRBV4-1 with TRBJ2-1; 8 nucleotides agree with TRBD2. Germline V gene lookup returns CDR1 MGHRA and CDR2 YSYEKL. The CDR3 runs 17 residues. Trimming removed 3 bases from V and 0 bases from J; junction bases left unmatched: 7.

In this sample, this clonotype turned up many times. The CDR3 coding sequence is TGTGCCAGCAGCTTAGGGGGTTCGGGGCTGTTTTTT. It translates to CASSLGGSGLFF. The chain employs TRBV11-2 and TRBJ2-2; D remains ambiguous. This CDR3 contains 12 residues. V gave up 1 base and J gave up 13 bases, with 10 bases separating them. CDR1 is SGHAT, CDR2 FQNNGV, per germline.

This clonotype was detected ten times or more. The rearrangement joins TRBV3-1 to TRBJ1-2; D may be TRBD1 (5 bases). V was trimmed by 5 bases and J by 4 bases, leaving 23 bases between them. Germline V gene data show CDR1 as LGHDT and CDR2 as YNNKEL (reference sequence). This CDR3 spans 17 amino acids. This CDR3 reads CASSALDTLRKTYGYTF. For the CDR3, the DNA is TGTGCCAGCAGCGCCTTGGACACCCTTCGAAAGACCTATGGCTACACCTTC. Filled out from reference TRBV3-1 and TRBJ1-2, the complete variable domain reads DTAVSQTPKYLVTQMGNDKSIKCEQNLGHDTMYWYKQDSKKFLKIMFSYNNKELIINETVPNRFSPKSPDKAHLNLHINSLELGDSAVYFCASSALDTLRKTYGYTFGSGTRLTVV.

This clonotype turned up a few times. The chain links TRBV7-9 to TRBJ1-1; no definite D call. The germline gives CDR1 SEHNR, CDR2 FQNEAQ (reference sequence). Trimming pared 6 bases from V and 0 bases from J, leaving 5 bases between. CDR3 length: 12 amino acids. The CDR3 DNA reads TGTGCCAGCAGGAGTATGAACACTGAAGCTTTCTTT. Amino acid sequence: CASRSMNTEAFF.

Remarks on this clonotype: Possible read error: a much larger clone is one base away. The chain employs TRBV12-3 or TRBV12-4 and TRBJ1-5; tentative D call: TRBD1 (6 bases). The CDR3 covers 14 residues. V dropped 6 bases and J dropped 5 bases, with 14 bases sitting between them. CDR3: CASRCTGYDQPQHF. For the CDR3, the DNA is TGTGCCAGCAGATGTACAGGGTACGATCAGCCCCAGCATTTT.